This section outlines one TCR beta chain sequence together with its context. Its target is not known. These data come from a study of regulatory T cells in long-lasting Graves disease. Construction of the TCR beta libraries employed iRepertoire HTBI primers in conjunction with Arm-PCR of CDR3 regions. MiXCR, applied by TCRdb to the multiplex PCR reads, yields one record per CDR3 protein. The table has about 220,000 distinct CDR3 sequences, roughly 20% seen once. Time point given: newly diagnosed GD, antithyroid drugs for less than 3 months. There was RNA extracted from PBMCs, and the TCR library was made from it. American Thyroid Association guidelines defined how Graves' disease was diagnosed. Patients all came to the study from an endocrinology department in Xi'an, China. Findings and caveats of the study: Samples came from peripheral blood alone, without thyroid tissue. Persistent disease favored TRBV28, TRBJ1-2 and TRBJ2-5.

The germline V gene encodes CDR1 SGHTA and CDR2 FQGTGA. The CDR3 contains 17 residues. Trimming took 1 base from V and 3 from J; bases not matched to a gene: 7. The sample was also reused in another study, on T cells in Graves' hyperthyroidism and ophthalmopathy.

The chain has TRBV7-3 and TRBJ2-2; 8 nucleotides match TRBD2. The receptor comes from a woman younger than 45 with Graves disease. The sequences come from peripheral blood mononuclear cells (PBMCs), collected at new diagnosis, from a patient treated with antithyroid drugs. This CDR3 is CASSLIYGGADTGELFF. The CDR3 coding sequence is TGTGCCAGCAGCTTAATTTACGGGGGGGCCGACACCGGGGAGCTGTTTTTT. The whole variable domain, filled in from reference TRBV7-3 and TRBJ2-2, reads GAGVSQTPSNKVTEKGKYVELRCDPISGHTALYWYRQSLGQGPEFLIYFQGTGAADDSGLPNDRFFAVRPEGSVSTLKIQRTERGDSAVYLCASSLIYGGADTGELFFGEGSRLTVL.